A single sample is the source of the 5 T cell receptor beta chains below, sequenced in a study of memory B cells and T cells in multiple sclerosis. No cognate antigen is known for these TCRs. CFSE-dim autoproliferating and CFSE-high non-proliferating T cells from unstimulated culture were sequenced separately. Cultures began with fewer than 5.5x10^7 CFSE-labeled PBMCs, unstimulated for 6 to 8 days, with replicate wells pooled. Using immunoSEQ multiplex PCR, the repertoire was profiled, and TCRdb retains in-frame clones only, with some absent. In the table there are under 50,000 clones, around 79% of which are singletons. Sequenced: PBMCs from blood kept in culture. These TCRs come from a human donor with multiple sclerosis.

This clone was seen more than once but under ten times. The chain links TRBV4-2 to TRBJ1-2; no clear D. The CDR3 spans 18 residues. The V end lost 1 base, the J end lost 2 bases, and 20 bases lay between the germline ends. Per germline, CDR1 LGHNA and CDR2 YNFKEQ. The CDR3 spells CASSQVLRSGRRNYGYTF. DNA of the CDR3: TGTGCCAGCAGCCAAGTCTTAAGGTCAGGCCGTAGGAACTATGGCTACACCTTC.

This clone was counted between two and nine times. This sample also contains other DNA sequences that code for the same CDR3. The CDR3 region is CASSVAGTAGNTIYF. CDR3 DNA: TGTGCCAGCAGCGTCGCCGGGACAGCTGGAAACACCATATATTTT. This chain joins TRBV9 and TRBJ1-3, with TRBD1 matching over 7 bases. The length of the CDR3 is 15 residues. CDR1 SGDLS and CDR2 YYNGEE come from the germline V gene. Unmatched junction bases numbered 4, after V lost 2 bases and J lost 2 bases.

The V gene is TRBV6-6, the J gene TRBJ1-2, with D unresolved. There are 13 residues in the CDR3. The ends were cut back, 5 bases at V and 2 bases at J, with 9 bases in the middle. Germline V CDR1 and CDR2: MNHNY, SVGAGI (reference sequence). CDR3 DNA sequence: TGTGCCAGCAGTGAGAATGGGAACTATGGCTACACCTTC. Its protein product is CASSENGNYGYTF.

The chain has TRBV5-1 and TRBJ2-2; D is perhaps TRBD1 or TRBD2 (5 bases each). Per the germline V gene, CDR1 is SGHRS and CDR2 is YFSETQ. Trimming shortened V by 3 bases and J by 1 base, and 13 bases separated the two germline ends. The CDR3 spans 16 residues. The CDR3 sequence: CASSWDGTGNTGELFF. The DNA of the CDR3 is TGCGCCAGCAGCTGGGACGGGACGGGGAACACCGGGGAGCTGTTTTTT.

Only one count was recorded for this clone. The rearrangement joins TRBV15 to TRBJ2-7; 9 bases fit TRBD1. This CDR3 has 16 residues. The V gene's germline CDR1 is LNHNV and CDR2 YYDKDF (reference sequence). The trim removed 2 bases at V and 4 bases at J, leaving 9 bases unmatched. CDR3 residues: CATSRRPGQGEYEQYF. CDR3 in DNA: TGTGCCACCAGCAGAAGACCGGGACAGGGTGAATACGAGCAGTACTTC.